A selection of T cell receptor beta chains follows, all from one sample in a study of blood T cells in healthy people across ages. TCRdb passed the 5' RACE reads through MiXCR, listing each CDR3 protein once. This sample has approximately 690,000 distinct CDR3 sequences; approximately 40% occur once, and the top ten carry about 30%. The specimen was blood. All receptors come from an elderly man in good health. Each CDR3 is given with its conserved first and last residue. Each record gives: V gene, J gene, D gene, clone size, CDR3 length, CDR3 protein, CDR3 DNA. D genes are given only for firm matches. The size of a clone is reported for some rows only, either as once, few or many, or as a class for expanded clones.

>TRBV4-2|TRBJ1-6|-|few|17
CASSQDGRGEGNSPLHF
TGTGCCAGCAGCCAAGATGGGCGGGGGGAAGGGAATTCACCCCTCCACTTT
>TRBV30|TRBJ1-5|-|-|13
CAWSVSGNQPQHF
TGTGCCTGGAGTGTTTCCGGTAATCAGCCCCAGCATTTT
>TRBV28|TRBJ2-5|TRBD1|-|18
CASSLGRHGQGLRDKQYF
TGTGCCAGCAGCCTCGGCCGACACGGACAGGGCCTCCGGGATAAGCAGTACTTC
>TRBV4-1|TRBJ2-4|TRBD2|-|16
CASSQGLAGAWGIQYF
TGCGCCAGCAGCCAAGGGTTAGCGGGGGCCTGGGGAATTCAGTACTTC
>TRBV4-2|TRBJ2-3|-|-|16
CASSQDPGFGTDTQYF
TGTGCCAGCAGCCAAGATCCGGGGTTCGGAACAGATACGCAGTATTTT
>TRBV27|TRBJ2-3|-|many|14
CASRGWGDTDTQYF
TGTGCCAGCAGGGGCTGGGGTGACACAGATACGCAGTATTTT
>TRBV10-3|TRBJ1-1|-|-|14
CSSSAASEGTEAFF
TGTTCCTCTTCCGCGGCCTCCGAGGGGACTGAAGCTTTCTTT
>TRBV5-1|TRBJ2-2|TRBD1|-|16
CASSPMDRGDTGELFF
TGCGCCAGCAGCCCCATGGACAGGGGCGACACCGGGGAGCTGTTTTTT
>TRBV3-1|TRBJ2-3|TRBD2|-|15
CASSPQAGGTDTQYF
TGTGCCAGCAGCCCCCAAGCGGGAGGAACAGATACGCAGTATTTT
>TRBV6-2/TRBV6-3|TRBJ2-5|-|-|17
CASSYSRRAARGETQYF
TGTGCCAGCAGTTACTCGCGGCGGGCGGCCCGCGGAGAGACCCAGTACTTC
>TRBV3-1|TRBJ1-2|-|-|12
CASSSLSYGYTF
TGTGCCAGCAGCTCCCTATCCTATGGCTACACCTTC
>TRBV28|TRBJ1-5|-|-|12
CASGNRVQPQHF
TGTGCCAGCGGAAATCGGGTACAGCCCCAGCATTTT
>TRBV27|TRBJ2-3|TRBD1|once|16
CTRKSPQGAPTDTQYF
TGTACCAGAAAATCCCCTCAGGGGGCGCCCACAGATACGCAGTATTTT
>TRBV6-5|TRBJ1-6|-|few|13
CASTRGGNSPLHF
TGTGCCAGCACCCGGGGGGGGAATTCACCCCTCCACTTT
>TRBV7-2|TRBJ2-7|-|few|15
CASSLGYGFPYEQYF
TGTGCCAGCAGCTTAGGGTATGGATTCCCCTACGAGCAGTACTTC
>TRBV19|TRBJ2-7|TRBD1|-|15
CASSRGTGNSYEQYF
TGTGCCAGTAGTAGGGGGACAGGGAACTCCTACGAGCAGTACTTC
>TRBV7-2|TRBJ2-3|TRBD2|-|15
CASSPRGGLGDTQYF
TGTGCCAGCAGCCCACGCGGGGGGTTGGGAGATACGCAGTATTTT
>TRBV7-9|TRBJ2-1|-|-|13
CASSLAPVNEQFF
TGTGCCAGCAGCTTAGCGCCAGTGAATGAGCAGTTCTTC
>TRBV20-1|TRBJ2-7|-|-|18
CSARDSSRPRFFSYEQYF
TGCAGTGCTAGAGATAGTAGCCGGCCCAGGTTCTTCTCCTACGAGCAGTACTTC
>TRBV30|TRBJ2-1|-|once|12
CAWSDIGIGQFF
TGTGCCTGGAGTGACATTGGGATTGGGCAGTTCTTC
>TRBV27|TRBJ2-5|TRBD2|few|15
CASSPTGPGGETQYF
TGTGCCAGCAGTCCGACAGGTCCGGGGGGGGAGACCCAGTACTTC
>TRBV21-1|TRBJ2-5|-|-|14
CASTQRRGKETQYF
TGTGCCAGTACCCAACGCAGGGGAAAAGAGACCCAGTACTTC
>TRBV3-1|TRBJ1-6|TRBD1|few|17
CASSHIPGTEYNSPLHF
TGTGCCAGCAGCCATATACCCGGGACAGAATATAATTCACCCCTCCACTTT
>TRBV9|TRBJ2-1|-|few|13
CASSGVERREQFF
TGTGCCAGCAGCGGAGTCGAGAGACGCGAGCAGTTCTTC
>TRBV28|TRBJ1-2|-|few|17
CASSPSSHGTTRGGYTF
TGTGCCAGCAGTCCAAGTTCTCACGGGACGACTCGCGGTGGCTACACCTTC
>TRBV10-2|TRBJ2-1|-|-|15
CATVQGWAQYNEQFF
TGCGCCACCGTACAGGGTTGGGCCCAGTACAATGAGCAGTTCTTC
>TRBV27|TRBJ1-5|TRBD1|many|17
CASRPDRVGDSNQPQHF
TGTGCCAGCAGACCGGACAGGGTGGGGGACAGCAATCAGCCCCAGCATTTT
>TRBV20-1|TRBJ2-7|TRBD1|-|14
CSVQDRVGVYEQYF
TGCAGTGTCCAGGACAGGGTAGGCGTCTACGAGCAGTACTTC
>TRBV6-2/TRBV6-3|TRBJ2-5|TRBD2|few|13
CASTLAGAGTQYF
TGTGCCAGCACCTTAGCGGGAGCCGGGACCCAGTACTTC
>TRBV18|TRBJ2-7|-|-|16
CASSPRSGPTSYEQYF
TGTGCCAGCTCACCACGGTCTGGACCCACCTCCTACGAGCAGTACTTC
>TRBV4-3|TRBJ2-3|-|-|19
CASSQDDRRTWGRTDTQYF
TGCGCCAGCAGCCAAGATGATCGGCGGACCTGGGGCCGCACAGATACGCAGTATTTT
>TRBV25-1|TRBJ2-4|-|-|10
CASSETRQYF
TGTGCCAGCAGTGAAACAAGGCAGTACTTC
>TRBV5-1|TRBJ2-5|-|-|15
CASSLDSQGGKTQYF
TGCGCCAGCAGCTTGGACTCCCAGGGTGGAAAGACCCAGTACTTC
>TRBV5-1|TRBJ2-1|TRBD1|-|15
CASSLGQGARNEQFF
TGCGCCAGCAGCTTGGGGCAGGGGGCAAGGAATGAGCAGTTCTTC
>TRBV7-7|TRBJ2-5|TRBD1|few|15
CASSAGQGLKETQYF
TGTGCTAGCAGCGCCGGACAGGGGTTAAAAGAGACCCAGTACTTC
>TRBV6-2/TRBV6-3|TRBJ2-1|-|few|12
CASSRGYTEQFF
TGTGCCAGCAGCCGGGGGTATACTGAGCAGTTCTTC
>TRBV20-1|TRBJ1-2|-|many|13
CSAIMRFRGGYTF
TGCAGTGCTATTATGAGATTTAGGGGTGGCTACACCTTC
>TRBV20-1|TRBJ1-2|-|-|13
CSAVVGASGGYTF
TGCAGTGCTGTTGTGGGTGCATCGGGAGGCTACACCTTC
>TRBV7-2|TRBJ2-3|TRBD2|few|15
CASSTTSGSTDTQYF
TGTGCCAGCAGCACTACTAGCGGGAGTACAGATACGCAGTATTTT
>TRBV14|TRBJ1-2|-|few|15
CASSQDLSPSYGYTF
TGTGCCAGCAGCCAAGATCTATCACCTTCCTATGGCTACACCTTC
>TRBV7-6|TRBJ2-4|-|-|16
CASSPSGALAKNIQYF
TGTGCCAGCAGCCCAAGCGGAGCACTAGCCAAAAACATTCAGTACTTC
>TRBV7-9|TRBJ2-7|-|-|14
CASSVTAGIYEQYF
TGTGCCAGCAGCGTAACGGCAGGGATCTACGAGCAGTACTTC
>TRBV6-2/TRBV6-3|TRBJ1-2|-|-|12
CASTNEGWAYTF
TGTGCCAGCACCAACGAGGGTTGGGCCTACACCTTC
>TRBV20-1|TRBJ2-7|-|-|12
CSARENAYEQYF
TGCAGTGCTAGAGAAAATGCCTACGAGCAGTACTTC
>TRBV5-1|TRBJ2-5|-|many|14
CASSLGGNQETQYF
TGTGCCAGCAGCTTGGGCGGGAACCAAGAGACCCAGTACTTC
>TRBV6-5|TRBJ2-7|TRBD2|many|15
CASAPLAGSSYEQYF
TGTGCCAGCGCCCCACTAGCGGGGAGCTCCTACGAGCAGTACTTC
>TRBV20-1|TRBJ1-6|TRBD1|-|15
CSARSTDRFDSPLHF
TGCAGTGCTAGGAGTACGGACAGGTTTGATTCACCCCTCCACTTT
>TRBV4-3|TRBJ2-7|-|few|15
CASSQDLPAIHEQYF
TGCGCCAGCAGCCAAGATCTTCCGGCTATCCACGAGCAGTACTTC
>TRBV5-1|TRBJ1-2|-|few|14
CASIEPGHHYGYTF
TGCGCCAGCATTGAACCGGGACACCACTATGGCTACACCTTC
>TRBV12-3/TRBV12-4|TRBJ1-5|TRBD1|-|15
CASRSRGLGNQPQHF
TGTGCCAGCAGATCCAGGGGGCTTGGCAATCAGCCCCAGCATTTT
>TRBV2|TRBJ2-5|TRBD2|-|15
CASNPSTSGINEQYF
TGTGCCAGCAACCCGTCGACTAGCGGGATCAATGAGCAGTACTTC
>TRBV27|TRBJ2-2|TRBD2|-|15
CASSYASGRSGELFF
TGTGCCAGCAGTTATGCTAGCGGGAGGTCCGGGGAGCTGTTTTTT